The clone carrying this T cell receptor beta chain was picked up a small number of times. The antigen is undetermined. The PCR had 60 Vbeta and 13 Jbeta primers. Some clones are missing from TCRdb's copy, which holds only in-frame ones; the method was immunoSEQ multiplex PCR. The table shows a few hundred thousand clones, with roughly 86% occurring only once. The CDR3 is 15 residues long. V shed 6 bases, J shed 0 bases, and the junction held 8 bases outside the gene matches. Germline CDR1 is LNHDA and CDR2 is SQIVND (reference sequence). This specimen belongs to a study of cytomegalovirus exposure and HLA in healthy donors. Turning to the study itself: Around 180 million T cells yielded 117 million unique TCR beta sequences in earlier analysis. From donors who were HLA-typed, an early data release held approximately 84 million unique TCRs.

Study-wide results and caveats: Most TCR beta V segments were productive about 87% or about 30% of the time in an earlier analysis. Later analysis identified about 18,000 TCR beta sequences associated with HLA alleles, using a false discovery rate threshold of 0.05.

Material for sequencing was PBMCs. The genes are TRBV19 and TRBJ2-7; 7 bases agree with TRBD2. The receptor comes from a woman aged 35 to 49 in good health and CMV-seropositive. CDR3: CASSLATSVSYEQYF. CDR3 nucleotide sequence: TGTGCCAGTAGCTTAGCTACTAGCGTCTCCTACGAGCAGTACTTC.